The clone carrying this T cell receptor (beta chain) turned up a few times. Its cognate antigen is unknown. CDR1 is MNHEY and CDR2 is SVGAGI in the germline V gene. The germline V and J ends were trimmed by 0 bases and 5 bases, with 7 bases remaining between them. The CDR3 runs 13 residues. The record originates from a study of T-cell memory formation after mild COVID-19. Study-wide context: TCR clusters largely stayed donor specific. Study-level results: Second-wave clones with a day 37 peak had unconfirmed SARS-CoV-2 specificity. A second wave expanding day 15 to 37 was CD4+-biased; contracting clones were balanced.

TCRdb reprocessed the 5' RACE reads with MiXCR, giving one entry per CDR3 protein. The table records some 130,000 distinct CDR3 sequences, approximately 15% of them present only once. The sample was PBMCs or a T cell subset sorted from them (not recorded which). The clonotype comes from a man aged 18 to 35 who had mild COVID-19 (a few samples of this study predate the infection). Cell type and time point are not known. The genes are TRBV6-5 and TRBJ1-1, with D perhaps matching TRBD1 (5 bases). This CDR3 reads CASSYSRGTEAFF. Written as DNA, the CDR3 is TGTGCCAGCAGTTACTCGAGGGGTACTGAAGCTTTCTTT.